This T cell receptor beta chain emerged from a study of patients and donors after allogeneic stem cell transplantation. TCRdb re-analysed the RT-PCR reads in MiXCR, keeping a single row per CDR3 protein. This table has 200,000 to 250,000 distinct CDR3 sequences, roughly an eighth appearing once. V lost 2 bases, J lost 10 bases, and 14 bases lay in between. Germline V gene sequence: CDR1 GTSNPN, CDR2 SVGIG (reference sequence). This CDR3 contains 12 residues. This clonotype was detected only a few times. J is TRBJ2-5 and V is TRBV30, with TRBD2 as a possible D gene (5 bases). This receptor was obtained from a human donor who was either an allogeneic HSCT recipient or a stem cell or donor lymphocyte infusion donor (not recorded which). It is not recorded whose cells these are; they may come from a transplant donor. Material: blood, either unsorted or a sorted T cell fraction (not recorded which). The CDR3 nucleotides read TGTGCCTGGAGTCGTGAAACCGGGAACCAGTACTTC. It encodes CAWSRETGNQYF.